This entry concerns a single T cell receptor (beta chain). Its antigen is still unknown. Base qualities are not recorded, but no much larger clone differs from it by a single base. Library preparation used the immunoSEQ multiplex PCR assay. The multiplex PCR relied on a mix of 60 forward primers for TCR Vbeta segments and 13 reverse primers for TCR Jbeta segments. The CDR3 region of rearranged TCR beta genes was amplified from genomic DNA by a multiplex PCR assay. On the Illumina HiSeq System, the amplified TCR beta libraries were sequenced as 87-base-pair reads. Under the source paper's analysis protocol: A later analysis tallied roughly 76 million unique TCR beta chains across the approximately 670 repertoires, and around 9.9 million of those chains were shared by two or more donors. Raw reads were error-corrected and collapsed into unique sequences by a nearest-neighbor algorithm in which closely related sequences were merged to remove PCR and sequencing errors. Alignment of CDR3 sequences to IMGT reference sequences was used to assign V, D and J gene segments. For a sequence to be retained, a match of at least six nucleotides to both a V gene segment and a J gene segment was required. Rearrangements were called productive when the CDR3 lacked stop codons and stayed in frame with V and J; all others were non-productive. CDR3 was defined by IMGT convention, running from the second conserved V-encoded cysteine to the conserved J-encoded phenylalanine. In an earlier analysis of some 550 of the donors, sequences lacking an unambiguous match to a single V gene segment were excluded. An earlier analysis of around 600 of the donors classified V segments as functional when productive rearrangements were above 56.7% and as segregating when the standard deviation between donors was above 5%. To diagnose cytomegalovirus status from the catalog of TCR beta chain sequences, a statistical classification framework was built. In a later analysis, TCR nucleotide sequences were compared against IMGT/GENE-DB human TR gene sequences so that V and J genes could be assigned. A later analysis assigned CDR3 sequences and most-parsimonious VDJ recombination scenarios with the TCRdist pipeline. A later analysis defined each TCR beta chain by its CDR3 amino acid sequence plus V-gene family, and excluded reads lacking a unique V-gene family. A later analysis removed 450 to 600 highly shared, low-generation-probability nucleotide sequences to deal with suspected cross-contamination and a sequencing artifact. A later analysis calculated a clonal expansion index for each public chain from normalized within-repertoire ranks of inferred template counts. In a later analysis, generation probabilities were computed with a VDJ recombination model fitted to out-of-frame rearrangements, and the resulting probabilities were checked against IGoR. Hypergeometric tests were used in a later analysis to score TCR-TCR, TCR-HLA and TCR-CMV co-occurrence, with a repertoire-size bias correction applied to the TCR pairs. False discovery rates were estimated in a later analysis by permuting HLA or CMV assignments 20 times. In a later analysis, co-occurring TCRs were grouped with DBSCAN, and TCRdist sequence similarity was added when clustering was performed within HLA-allele-positive subsets. Repertoires with fewer than 30,000 or more than 120,000 public chains were left out of co-occurrence clustering, as were a few repertoires with anomalous nucleotide sharing. Imported from immuneACCESS, the table was reduced by TCRdb to in-frame sequences with V and J called. These copies leave out some clones; in studies compared against another copy, an unresolved V gene accounts for under half, and the cause of the remainder is not known. V, J and clone size were drawn from that table, and D and trimming were deduced from the DNA. This sample has approximately 120,000 clones in its table, and roughly three quarters of those were observed once. Jointly, the top ten make up 7.7% of the sample.

This sample was included in a study of cytomegalovirus exposure and HLA in healthy donors (TCRdb year 2017). Study-wide context: In an earlier analysis of about 560 of the donors, under 300 Gb of sequence data and 95 million to 130 million unique TCR beta sequences from 150 million to 200 million T cells were reported. Roughly 300 gigabases of sequencing data and some 85 million unique TCR sequences were included in an early release covering about 700 HLA-typed donors. Of the roughly 430 genotyped donors, over 65% fell in the genetic ancestry cluster associated with self-reported Caucasian donors. The study was designed to test whether signatures of past pathogen exposure could be identified by cataloging public T cell receptors. The T cell repertoires of under 700 subjects were profiled by immunosequencing and related to cytomegalovirus serostatus. A separate validation cohort of roughly 130 different subjects was used in addition to the 666-subject first cohort. To predict cytomegalovirus infection status, the study combined high-throughput TCR immunosequencing, statistical association of individual TCRs with disease status, and machine learning. To study patterns of TCR occurrence, a later analysis re-analyzed previously published TCR beta repertoires from 550 to 800 donors and added high-resolution HLA genotyping. Rather than using new phenotypic data, the later analysis identified candidate immune exposures from TCR beta sequences and from how often those sequences occurred across donors. To decide whether each TCR beta V gene segment behaved as functional or pseudogenic, an earlier analysis of over 500 of the donors relied on high-throughput TCR beta sequencing. Donor age, sex, ethnicity and CMV serostatus were collected together with the repertoire data. Genome-wide SNP genotypes for about 60% of the roughly 670 donors were used in a later genetic analysis, which treated that subset as a discovery cohort. Every discovery cohort repertoire had been produced on one sequencing platform. HLA typing included class I and class II loci at four-digit resolution. Typing coverage varied by locus: roughly 620-640 donors for A, B, C, DRB1 and DQB1; under 550 for DQA1; about 600 for DPA1; about 450 for DPB1. Because of strong linkage in the cohort, roughly five DR-DQ haplotypes were treated as single units for association and clustering. Among 398 genotyped donors of the cohort, an average of roughly 240,000 unique TCR beta nucleotide sequences were sequenced per donor, around 18% of them non-productive.

Trimmed from V: 2 bases; trimmed from J: 0 bases; junction bases lacking a gene match: 18. CDR1 and CDR2 were assigned from the germline V gene (reference sequence) as MNHEY and SMNVEV. From the cysteine through the phenylalanine, the CDR3 covers 21 amino acids. The DNA shown is the 63-base CDR3, in frame from base 1. Overall study outcomes, separate from this receptor: Sequencing depth was assumed to be roughly uniform across donors in the presence/absence analyses, though that assumption may not hold. A further reported finding was that TCR beta sequences accurately predicted the HLA-A and HLA-B alleles for most subjects in the first cohort. For the cohort, immune exposure information was limited to CMV serostatus. In a later analysis, HLA-associated TCR beta chains were found to be more clonally expanded and to have lower generation probabilities than equally common non-associated chains. The authors suggested that the approach could potentially be generalized to other disease states and immunological phenotypes. Strong co-occurrence of HLA alleles, especially DR and DQ, made assigning TCR associations to individual alleles difficult. Linkage disequilibrium might explain the correlated functional status among segregating V segments, but an unknown experimental factor could not be excluded. The 87-base-pair reads could not distinguish some IMGT-functional V segments, including TRBV6-2 and TRBV6-3, so those segments were excluded. An association between a missense DCLRE1C variant and V-gene and J-gene trimming of TCR beta chains was found in a later genetic analysis and replicated in an independent cohort. A cluster of highly shared sequence variants was judged likely to be a technical artifact of the sequencing pipeline. While some public TCRs were present in many individuals, most TCR sequences turned up only very rarely across donors. A later analysis found that most CMV-associated TCR beta chains appeared HLA-restricted, with HLA associations seemingly driven largely by CMV exposure. Broadly in line with IMGT annotations, most TCR beta V segments showed up in productive rearrangements about 87% or about 30% of the time in an earlier analysis of under 700 of the donors. At a false discovery rate of 0.05, a later analysis linked under 20,000 TCR beta sequences to specific HLA alleles. In vitro tests confirmed that a few of the cytomegalovirus-associated TCR beta chains recognize cytomegalovirus antigens. In a later genetic analysis, fewer N-insertions in productive TCRs were reported among donors in an Asian-associated ancestry cluster than the roughly 700-donor mean. About 15 rarely observed V segments, including chromosome 9 orphons, were excluded from the earlier analysis of a few hundred of the donors because counts were too low. Several of the top co-occurrence clusters appeared to be linked to parvovirus B19, influenza, CMV and Epstein-Barr virus, according to a later analysis. In a later analysis, the rate of TCR association differed among HLA loci, with DRB1 alleles having the most associated TCRs and HLA-C alleles having the fewest. The classifier was reported to diagnose cytomegalovirus status with high specificity and sensitivity in both the original and validation cohorts. HLA typing was unavailable for some donors at each locus, so association tests used only the typed subset. The cohort was sequenced for TCR beta chains only, and without alpha or paired-chain data the features that could be detected were limited. In the study, some 180 TCR beta chains were listed as associated with cytomegalovirus.

In total, 666 healthy bone marrow donors made up the cohort. Cohort members were all nominally healthy when sampled, although unrecorded immune exposures were likely present. The donor tested CMV seropositive and was one of the 289 seropositive cohort members. A peripheral blood sample was collected from each donor, and TCR beta sequencing was performed on peripheral blood mononuclear cells. The Qiagen DNeasy Blood Extraction Kit was used to extract genomic DNA from the blood cell samples. The chain links TRBV27 with TRBJ1-5; 8 junctional bases match TRBD1. Sequencing was performed on PBMCs. The source is a woman between 50 and 59 years old in good health and CMV-seropositive. The DNA sequence is given as TGTGCCAGCAGTTTACCCTCCAAGGACAGGGATCATTATTATAGCAATCAGCCCCAGCATTTT. Translated, this is CASSLPSKDRDHYYSNQPQHF.